This TCR beta chain stems from a study of blood T cell repertoires in COVID-19 (dated by TCRdb to 2020 to 2021). Study-level background: Samples from collaborators originated in the United States, Italy and Spain and spanned both the acute and convalescent phases of COVID-19. The material from the prospective study consisted of cDNA or gDNA derived from T cells, B-cell-depleted T cells, or PBMCs. A freely available public database, intended as a resource for researchers studying the immune response to SARS-CoV-2, is where the repertoires were released. Deeply sampled blood TCRbeta repertoires from subjects exposed to, actively infected with, or recovered from COVID-19 were included in the dataset. Where available, HLA class I and class II types were obtained from metadata supplied by the sample provider rather than from assay-based typing. Nearly every sample came with metadata listing a de-identified subject ID, COVID-19 status, age in years and sex. Samples were obtained from the ongoing ImmuneRACE study (first 160 participants) and from 1,254 subjects provided by 6 global collaborators. Study-level results and caveats: How much clinical and demographic metadata was included differed by source and by participant, and the metadata was provided uncurated.

One collaborating source in Seattle enrolled patients during active infection and followed them longitudinally through the course of disease. Collaborating institutions collected whole blood in K2EDTA tubes following their own protocols. Collaborator samples were shipped for TCRbeta analysis as frozen whole blood, isolated PBMCs, or DNA extracted from either sample type. TCRbeta CDR3 regions were amplified from genomic DNA using the immunoSEQ Assay, a bias-controlled multiplex PCR. The paper's processing steps were these. The number of nucleated cells in each sample was estimated from the amplification of reference gene primers within the assay. To quantify the absolute abundance of each unique TCRbeta CDR3 rearrangement, sequence reads were collapsed and filtered. For each sample, productive Simpson clonality was calculated as the square root of Simpson's diversity index over productive rearrangements. As stored in TCRdb, this immuneACCESS dataset retains in-frame rearrangements with V and J assigned. A fraction of the clones does not appear; measured against another copy, unresolved V genes explain less than half of the discrepancy, and the remainder lacks a known reason. For V, J and clone size, that table is used; D and trimming come from the DNA. The sample table records 200,000 to 250,000 clones; 80% to 90% of these occur just once. Clones ranked in the top ten supply less than 3.5% of the sample.

From its cysteine to its phenylalanine, the CDR3 spans 18 amino acids. Just CDR3 DNA is preserved here, 54 bases in frame from base 1. This clone was observed once. The specificity of this receptor is unknown. Base qualities are missing; no much larger clone stands one base away. In this chain, TRBV12-2 is recombined with TRBJ1-3; the tabulated D call, TRBD1, remains unverified against the DNA. TRBV12-2 counts as a pseudogene. This receptor was identified in a man aged 25 to 40 with COVID-19, enrolled during active disease. The sample comprised peripheral blood. The nucleotides are TGTGCAAGTCGCTTAGATTCAGGGACAGGAGCCTCTGGAAACACCATATATTTT. This translates into CASRLDSGTGASGNTIYF.